Listed here are 11 T cell receptor beta chains from one sample, sequenced in a study of cytomegalovirus exposure and HLA in healthy donors. PCR primers comprised 60 Vbeta and 13 Jbeta primers. Libraries were prepared by immunoSEQ multiplex PCR; TCRdb keeps only in-frame clonotypes and omits some of them. The listing contains around 210,000 clones. The sample was PBMCs. Receptors originate from a girl under 10 years old in good health and CMV-seropositive.

The rearrangement joins TRBV28 to TRBJ2-1; the D gene is possibly TRBD2 (7 bases). The V and J ends lost 9 bases and 1 base respectively, with 19 bases between them. CDR1 is MDHEN and CDR2 is SYDVKM in the germline V gene. The CDR3 covers 16 residues. Here the CDR3 DNA reads TGTGCCAGTGGGGGGGGGCTAGCGGTTTCCTACAATGAGCAGTTCTTC. Translating it yields CASGGGLAVSYNEQFF. Looking up the rest from reference TRBV28 and TRBJ2-1 gives the full variable domain: DVKVTQSSRYLVKRTGEKVFLECVQDMDHENMFWYRQDPGLGLRLIYFSYDVKMKEKGDIPEGYSVSREKKERFSLILESASTNQTSMYLCASGGGLAVSYNEQFFGPGTRLTVL.

The rearrangement links TRBV5-1 to TRBJ2-3, with 14 bases fitting TRBD2. The CDR3 loop spans 18 amino acids. Germline V CDR1 and CDR2: SGHRS, YFSETQ. V lost 4 bases and J lost 0; bases outside the gene matches: 7. The CDR3 nucleotides are TGCGCCAGCAGCGCCGGACTAGCGGGAGGTTCCAGCACAGATACGCAGTATTTT. This sequence encodes CASSAGLAGGSSTDTQYF.

The CDR3 loop reads CASSLGQGASYEQYF. CDR3 bases: TGTGCCAGCAGCCTCGGGCAGGGGGCCTCCTACGAGCAGTACTTC. The chain has TRBV16 and TRBJ2-7; 8 nucleotides match TRBD1. V lost 4 bases to trimming and J lost 0 bases; unmatched junction nucleotides: 5. Germline loops: CDR1 KGHSY, CDR2 FQNENV. The CDR3 runs 15 residues. Full variable domain (outside the CDR3, taken from reference TRBV16 and TRBJ2-7): GEEVAQTPKHLVRGEGQKAKLYCAPIKGHSYVFWYQQVLKNEFKFLISFQNENVFDETGMPKERFSAKCLPNSPCSLEIQATKLEDSAVYFCASSLGQGASYEQYFGPGTRLTVT.

The V call is TRBV9, the J call TRBJ1-2, with D perhaps TRBD1 (6 bases). Germline V CDR1 and CDR2: SGDLS, YYNGEE. The CDR3 is 16 residues long. Trimming removed 4 bases at V and 8 bases at J, with 24 bases between. The CDR3 region is CASSKTTGNQAWGYTF. The CDR3 DNA follows: TGTGCCAGCAGCAAAACTACAGGGAATCAGGCGTGGGGCTACACCTTC.

J is TRBJ2-1 and V is TRBV6-5; 8 bases are shared with TRBD1. With 6 bases clipped from V and 10 bases from J, the junction kept 5 bases outside the gene matches. The germline CDR1 and CDR2 sequences are MNHEY and SVGAGI. The CDR3 extends over 12 amino acids. CDR3 sequence reads: CASRRTGSEQFF. CDR3 DNA sequence: TGTGCCAGCAGAAGGACAGGGTCGGAGCAGTTCTTC.

This sequence joins TRBV28 and TRBJ2-7, with 8 bases lining up with TRBD2. Per germline, CDR1 MDHEN and CDR2 SYDVKM. V shed 6 bases, J shed 2 bases, and the junction held 6 bases outside the gene matches. The CDR3 contains 14 residues. The DNA of the CDR3 is TGTGCCAGCAGCATACTAGCGGTGCCCTACGAGCAGTACTTC. Its translation: CASSILAVPYEQYF.

This chain connects TRBV10-3 to TRBJ2-3, with no clear D. The CDR3 runs to 14 residues. From germline, CDR1 is ENHRY and CDR2 SYGVKD. V was cut by 3 bases and J by 1 base, with 8 bases left in between. The CDR3 protein is CAISENSRTDTQYF. The CDR3 DNA sequence: TGTGCCATCAGTGAAAATTCTCGCACAGATACGCAGTATTTT.

CDR3 residues: CASSYSLGLNTEAFF. DNA for the CDR3: TGTGCCAGCAGTTACTCGCTAGGTCTTAACACTGAAGCTTTCTTT. The V call is TRBV6-5, the J call TRBJ1-1; D ambiguous. The ends were cut back, 0 bases at V and 2 bases at J, with 10 bases in the middle. CDR3 size: 15 residues. Germline V gene data show CDR1 as MNHEY and CDR2 as SVGAGI.

The chain has TRBV29-1 and TRBJ2-2, with TRBD1 identical over 11 bases. The V and J ends lost 6 bases and 4 bases, in that order; junction bases with no gene match: 4. Looked up from germline, CDR1 is SQVTM and CDR2 is ANQGSEA. The CDR3 covers 14 residues. The CDR3 coding sequence is TGCAGCGTGGGGACAGGGGGAGGCACCGGGGAGCTGTTTTTT. Amino acids: CSVGTGGGTGELFF.

The gene calls are TRBV15 and TRBJ2-1; 13 nucleotides agree with TRBD2. The CDR3 totals 16 residues. Germline V gene data show CDR1 as LNHNV and CDR2 as YYDKDF (reference sequence). J was trimmed by 8 bases and V by 3 bases; bases with no gene match: 7. CDR3 loop: CATSRELAGGIHEQFF. DNA for the CDR3: TGTGCCACCAGCAGGGAACTAGCGGGAGGGATCCATGAGCAGTTCTTC.

The V call is TRBV11-2, the J call TRBJ2-3, with 9 bases identical to TRBD1. The CDR3 runs 17 residues. Germline CDR1 is SGHAT and CDR2 is FQNNGV. V was pared by 4 bases and J by 0 bases, with 8 bases of the junction left unmatched. The CDR3 DNA follows: TGTGCCAGCAGCTCACCCGGGACAGGGTATAGCACAGATACGCAGTATTTT. Protein: CASSSPGTGYSTDTQYF.